This T cell receptor beta chain was captured in a study of control samples from healthy donors and cancer patients. Trimming pared 4 bases from V and 3 bases from J, leaving 8 bases between. In germline, CDR1 is MNHEY, CDR2 SVGEGT. This CDR3 spans 13 amino acids. The assay was immunoSEQ multiplex PCR, and TCRdb's table has in-frame clones only and misses some. The sample holds 130,000 or so clones, less than 95% seen once. The specimen sequenced was blood. The V and J genes are TRBV6-2 or TRBV6-3 and TRBJ2-3; D gene ambiguous. This clonotype originated in a man younger than 35 in good health. The CDR3 loop is CASSFLGTDTQYF. The CDR3 nucleotides are TGTGCCAGCAGTTTCCTAGGGACAGATACGCAGTATTTT.